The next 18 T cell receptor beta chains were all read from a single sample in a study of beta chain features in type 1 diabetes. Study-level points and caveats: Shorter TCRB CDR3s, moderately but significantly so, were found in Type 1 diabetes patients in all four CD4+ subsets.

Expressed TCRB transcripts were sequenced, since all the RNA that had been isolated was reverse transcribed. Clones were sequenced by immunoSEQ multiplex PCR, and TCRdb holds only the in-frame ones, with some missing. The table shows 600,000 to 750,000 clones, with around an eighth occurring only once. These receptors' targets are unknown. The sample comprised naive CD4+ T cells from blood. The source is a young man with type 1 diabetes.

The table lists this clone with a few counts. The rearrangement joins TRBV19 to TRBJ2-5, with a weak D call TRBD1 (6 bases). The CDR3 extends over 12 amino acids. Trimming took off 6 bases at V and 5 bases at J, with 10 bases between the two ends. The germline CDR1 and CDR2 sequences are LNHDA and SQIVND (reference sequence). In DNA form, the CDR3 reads TGTGCCAGTAGCCCGACAGGCGAGACCCAGTACTTC. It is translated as CASSPTGETQYF.

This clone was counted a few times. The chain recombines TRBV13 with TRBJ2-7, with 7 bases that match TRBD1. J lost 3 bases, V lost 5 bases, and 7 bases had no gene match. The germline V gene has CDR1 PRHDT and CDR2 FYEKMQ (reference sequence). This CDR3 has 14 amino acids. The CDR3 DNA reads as TGTGCCAGCAGCGTCAGACAGGGAAGCTACGAGCAGTACTTC. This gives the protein CASSVRQGSYEQYF.

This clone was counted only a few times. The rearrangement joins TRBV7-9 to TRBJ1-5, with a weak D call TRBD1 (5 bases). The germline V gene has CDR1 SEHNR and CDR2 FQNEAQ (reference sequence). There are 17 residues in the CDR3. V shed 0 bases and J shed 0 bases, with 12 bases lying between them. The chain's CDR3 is CASSLARDVHSNQPQHF. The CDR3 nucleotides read TGTGCCAGCAGCTTAGCGCGGGACGTCCATAGCAATCAGCCCCAGCATTTT.

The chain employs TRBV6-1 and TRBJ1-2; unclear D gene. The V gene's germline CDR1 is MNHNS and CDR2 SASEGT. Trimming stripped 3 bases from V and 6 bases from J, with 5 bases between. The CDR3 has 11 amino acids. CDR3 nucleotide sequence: TGTGCCAGCAGTGAGGCAGATGGCTACACCTTC. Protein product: CASSEADGYTF.

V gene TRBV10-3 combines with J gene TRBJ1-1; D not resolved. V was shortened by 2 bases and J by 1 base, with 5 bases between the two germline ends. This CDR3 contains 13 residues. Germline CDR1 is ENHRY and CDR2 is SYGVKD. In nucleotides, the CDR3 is TGTGCCATCAGTGAGGATCCGAACACTGAAGCTTTCTTT. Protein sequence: CAISEDPNTEAFF.

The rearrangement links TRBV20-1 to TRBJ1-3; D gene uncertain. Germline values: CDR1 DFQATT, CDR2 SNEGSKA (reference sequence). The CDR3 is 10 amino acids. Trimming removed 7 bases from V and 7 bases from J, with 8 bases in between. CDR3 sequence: CSVSRNTIYF. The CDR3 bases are TGCAGTGTTTCGCGGAACACCATATATTTT.

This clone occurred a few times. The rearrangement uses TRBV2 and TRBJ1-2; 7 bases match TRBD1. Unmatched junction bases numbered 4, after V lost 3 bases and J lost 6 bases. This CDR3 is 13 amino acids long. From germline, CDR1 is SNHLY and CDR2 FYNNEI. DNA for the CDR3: TGTGCCAGCAGTGAGGGGACAGTGCATGGCTACACCTTC. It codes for CASSEGTVHGYTF.

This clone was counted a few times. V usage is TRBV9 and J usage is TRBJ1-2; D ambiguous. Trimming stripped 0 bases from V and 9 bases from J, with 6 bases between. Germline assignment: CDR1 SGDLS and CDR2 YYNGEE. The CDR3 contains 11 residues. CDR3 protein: CASSVESSYTF. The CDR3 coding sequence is TGTGCCAGCAGCGTAGAGTCGAGCTACACCTTC.

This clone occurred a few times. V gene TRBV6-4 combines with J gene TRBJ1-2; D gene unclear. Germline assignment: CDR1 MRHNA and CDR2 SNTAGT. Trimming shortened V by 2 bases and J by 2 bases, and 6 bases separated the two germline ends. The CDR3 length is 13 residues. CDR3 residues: CASSDGGNYGYTF. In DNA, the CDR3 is TGTGCCAGCAGTGACGGAGGGAACTATGGCTACACCTTC.

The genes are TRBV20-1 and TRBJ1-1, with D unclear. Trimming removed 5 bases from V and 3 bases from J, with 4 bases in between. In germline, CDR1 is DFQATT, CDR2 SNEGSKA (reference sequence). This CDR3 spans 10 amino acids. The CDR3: CSAPDTEAFF. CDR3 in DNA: TGCAGTGCTCCGGACACTGAAGCTTTCTTT.

CDR3 nucleotides: TGTGCCAGCAGCCAACGAACACTGAACACTGAAGCTTTCTTT. It encodes CASSQRTLNTEAFF. The V and J genes are TRBV14 and TRBJ1-1; unclear D gene. The CDR3 is made up of 14 amino acids. Germline CDR1 reads SGHDN; CDR2 reads FVKESK. V shed 2 bases and J shed 0 bases, with 7 bases lying between them.

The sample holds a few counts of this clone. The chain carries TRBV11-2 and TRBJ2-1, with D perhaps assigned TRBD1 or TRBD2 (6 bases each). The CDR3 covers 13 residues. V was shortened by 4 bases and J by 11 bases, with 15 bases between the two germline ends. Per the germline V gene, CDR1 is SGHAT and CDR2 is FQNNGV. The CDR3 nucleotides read TGTGCCAGCAGCTCACAGGGAGGCGTGAAGCAGTTCTTC. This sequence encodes CASSSQGGVKQFF.

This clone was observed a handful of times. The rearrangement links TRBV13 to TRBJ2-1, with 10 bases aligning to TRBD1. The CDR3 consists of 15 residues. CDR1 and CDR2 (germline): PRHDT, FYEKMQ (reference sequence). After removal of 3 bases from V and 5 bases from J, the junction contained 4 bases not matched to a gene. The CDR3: CASSLGTGVHNEQFF. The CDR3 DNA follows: TGTGCCAGCAGCTTGGGGACAGGGGTCCACAATGAGCAGTTCTTC.

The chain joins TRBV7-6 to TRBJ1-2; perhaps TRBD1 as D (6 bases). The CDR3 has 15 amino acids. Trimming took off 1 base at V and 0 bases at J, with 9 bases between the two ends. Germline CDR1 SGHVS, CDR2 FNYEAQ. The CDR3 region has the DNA TGTGCCAGCAGCTTAGGGACAGCGTCTAACTATGGCTACACCTTC. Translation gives CASSLGTASNYGYTF. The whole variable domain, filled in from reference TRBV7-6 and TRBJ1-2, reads GAGVSQSPRYKVTKRGQDVALRCDPISGHVSLYWYRQALGQGPEFLTYFNYEAQQDKSGLPNDRFSAERPEGSISTLTIQRTEQRDSAMYRCASSLGTASNYGYTFGSGTRLTVV.

This CDR3 is CASSQGDRGPEKLFF. The CDR3, as DNA: TGCGCCAGCAGCCAAGGGGACAGGGGGCCTGAAAAACTGTTTTTT. This chain links TRBV4-3 with TRBJ1-4; TRBD1 matches at 12 bases. The CDR3 length is 15 residues. The junction had 1 base not matched to a gene; V was cut back by 1 base and J by 7 bases. The germline V gene encodes CDR1 LGHNA and CDR2 YSLEER.

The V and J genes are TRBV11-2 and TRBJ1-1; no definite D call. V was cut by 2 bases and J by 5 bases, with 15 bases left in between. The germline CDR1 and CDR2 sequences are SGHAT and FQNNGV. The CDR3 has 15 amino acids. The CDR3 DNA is TGTGCCAGCAGCTTACCGGGATCCCTTGGTACTGAAGCTTTCTTT. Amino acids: CASSLPGSLGTEAFF.

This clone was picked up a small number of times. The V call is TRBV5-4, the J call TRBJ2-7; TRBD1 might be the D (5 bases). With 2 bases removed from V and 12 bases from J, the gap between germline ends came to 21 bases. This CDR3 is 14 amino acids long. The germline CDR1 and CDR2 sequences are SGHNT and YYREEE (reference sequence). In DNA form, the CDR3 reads TGTGCCAGCAGCTTCTACAGGAGTCCTACGAGCACGTACTTC. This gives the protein CASSFYRSPTSTYF.

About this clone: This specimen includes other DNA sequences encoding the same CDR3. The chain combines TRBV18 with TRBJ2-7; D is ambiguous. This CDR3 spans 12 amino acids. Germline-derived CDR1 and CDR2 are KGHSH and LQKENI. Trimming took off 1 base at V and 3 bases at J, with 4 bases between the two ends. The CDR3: CASSPQSYEQYF. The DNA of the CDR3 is TGTGCCAGCTCACCACAGAGCTACGAGCAGTACTTC.